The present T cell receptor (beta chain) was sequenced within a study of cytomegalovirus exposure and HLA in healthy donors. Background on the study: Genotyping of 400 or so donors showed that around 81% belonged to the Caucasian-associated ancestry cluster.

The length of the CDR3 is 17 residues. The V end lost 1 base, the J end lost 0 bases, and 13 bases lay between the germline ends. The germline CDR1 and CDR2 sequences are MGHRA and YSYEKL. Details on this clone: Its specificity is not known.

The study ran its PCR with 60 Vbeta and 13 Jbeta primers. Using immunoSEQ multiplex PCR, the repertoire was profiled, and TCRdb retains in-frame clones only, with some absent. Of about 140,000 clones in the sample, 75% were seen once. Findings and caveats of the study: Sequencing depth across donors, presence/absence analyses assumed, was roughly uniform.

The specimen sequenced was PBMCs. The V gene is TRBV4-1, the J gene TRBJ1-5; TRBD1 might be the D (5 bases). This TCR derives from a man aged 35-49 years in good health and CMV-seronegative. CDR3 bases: TGCGCCAGCAGCCAAGGGGGGAGGGGCCCTAGCAATCAGCCCCAGCATTTT. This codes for CASSQGGRGPSNQPQHF.